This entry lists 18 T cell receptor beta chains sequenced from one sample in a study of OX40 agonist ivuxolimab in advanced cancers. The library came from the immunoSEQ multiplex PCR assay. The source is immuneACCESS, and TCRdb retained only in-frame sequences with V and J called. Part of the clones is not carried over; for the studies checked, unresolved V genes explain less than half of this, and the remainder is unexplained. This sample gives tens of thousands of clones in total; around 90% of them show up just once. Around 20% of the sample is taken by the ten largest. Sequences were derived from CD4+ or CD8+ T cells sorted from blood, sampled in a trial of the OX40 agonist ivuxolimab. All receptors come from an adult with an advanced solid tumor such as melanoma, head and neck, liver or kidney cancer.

CDR3 protein: CASSHFLAGTDTQYF. For the CDR3, the DNA is TGTGCCAGCAGCCATTTCTTAGCGGGCACAGATACGCAGTATTTT. J is TRBJ2-3 and V is TRBV4-2, with D possibly TRBD2 on 6 matching bases. Germline V gives CDR1 LGHNA, CDR2 YNFKEQ. The CDR3 is 15 residues long. Trimming left V 3 bases short and J 1 base short, with 11 bases between.

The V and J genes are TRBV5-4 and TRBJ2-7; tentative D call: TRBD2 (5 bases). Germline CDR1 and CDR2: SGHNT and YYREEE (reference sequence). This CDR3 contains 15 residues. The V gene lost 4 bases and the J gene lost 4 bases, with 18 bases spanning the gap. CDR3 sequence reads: CASSPGVGSTYEQYF. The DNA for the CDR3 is TGTGCCAGCAGCCCCGGGGTCGGGTCCACTTACGAGCAGTACTTC. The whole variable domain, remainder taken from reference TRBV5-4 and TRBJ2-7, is ETGVTQSPTHLIKTRGQQVTLRCSSQSGHNTVSWYQQALGQGPQFIFQYYREEENGRGNFPPRFSGLQFPNYSSELNVNALELDDSALYLCASSPGVGSTYEQYFGPGTRLTVT.

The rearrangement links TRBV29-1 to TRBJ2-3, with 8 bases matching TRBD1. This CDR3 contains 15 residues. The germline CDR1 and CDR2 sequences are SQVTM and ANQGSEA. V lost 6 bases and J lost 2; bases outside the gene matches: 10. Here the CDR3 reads CSVEQGGTYTDTQYF. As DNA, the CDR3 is TGCAGCGTGGAACAGGGGGGAACTTACACAGATACGCAGTATTTT.

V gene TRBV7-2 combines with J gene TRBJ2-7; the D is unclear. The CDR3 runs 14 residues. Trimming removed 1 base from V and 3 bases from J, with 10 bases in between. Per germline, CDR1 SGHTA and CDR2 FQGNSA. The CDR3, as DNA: TGTGCCAGCAGCTTAGAAGGCGGAGTCTACGAGCAGTACGTC. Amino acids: CASSLEGGVYEQYV.

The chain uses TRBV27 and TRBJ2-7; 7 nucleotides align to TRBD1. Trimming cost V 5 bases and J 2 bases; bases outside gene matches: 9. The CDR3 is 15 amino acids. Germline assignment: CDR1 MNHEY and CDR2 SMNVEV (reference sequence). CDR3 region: CASSTLEGGTYEQYF. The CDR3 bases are TGTGCCAGCAGTACCCTTGAAGGGGGCACCTACGAGCAGTACTTC.

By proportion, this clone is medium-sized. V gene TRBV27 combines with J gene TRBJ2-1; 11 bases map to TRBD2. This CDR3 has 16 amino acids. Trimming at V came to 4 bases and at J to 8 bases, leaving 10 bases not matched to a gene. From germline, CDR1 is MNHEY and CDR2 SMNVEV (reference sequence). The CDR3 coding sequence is TGTGCCAGCAGTTCCCTACTAGCGGGGGATATTCATGAGCAGTTCTTC. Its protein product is CASSSLLAGDIHEQFF.

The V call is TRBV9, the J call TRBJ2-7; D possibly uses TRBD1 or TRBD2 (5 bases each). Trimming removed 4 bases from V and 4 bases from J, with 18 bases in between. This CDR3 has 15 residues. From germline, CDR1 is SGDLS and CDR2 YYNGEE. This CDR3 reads CASSPGTLSFYEQYF. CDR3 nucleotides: TGTGCCAGCAGCCCGGGGACCCTGTCGTTTTACGAGCAGTACTTC. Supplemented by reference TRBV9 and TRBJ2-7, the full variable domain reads DSGVTQTPKHLITATGQRVTLRCSPRSGDLSVYWYQQSLDQGLQFLIQYYNGEERAKGNILERFSAQQFPDLHSELNLSSLELGDSALYFCASSPGTLSFYEQYFGPGTRLTVT.

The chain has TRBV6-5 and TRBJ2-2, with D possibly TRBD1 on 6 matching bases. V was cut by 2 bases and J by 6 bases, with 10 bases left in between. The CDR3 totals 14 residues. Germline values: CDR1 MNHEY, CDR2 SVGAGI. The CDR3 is CASSYGQGSGELFF. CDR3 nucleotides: TGTGCCAGCAGTTACGGGCAGGGGTCCGGGGAGCTGTTTTTT.

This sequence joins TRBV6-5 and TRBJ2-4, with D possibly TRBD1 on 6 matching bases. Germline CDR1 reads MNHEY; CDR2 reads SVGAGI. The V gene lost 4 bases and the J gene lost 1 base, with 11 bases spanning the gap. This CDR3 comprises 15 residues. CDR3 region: CASSSYQGAKNIQYF. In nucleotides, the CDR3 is TGTGCCAGCAGTTCCTATCAGGGGGCCAAAAACATTCAGTACTTC.

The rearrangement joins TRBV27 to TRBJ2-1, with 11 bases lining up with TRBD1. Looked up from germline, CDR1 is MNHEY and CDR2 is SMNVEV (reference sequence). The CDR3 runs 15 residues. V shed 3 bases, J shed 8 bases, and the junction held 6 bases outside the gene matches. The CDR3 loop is CASSFSGQGAYEQFF. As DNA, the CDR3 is TGTGCCAGCAGTTTCTCCGGACAGGGGGCGTATGAGCAGTTCTTC.

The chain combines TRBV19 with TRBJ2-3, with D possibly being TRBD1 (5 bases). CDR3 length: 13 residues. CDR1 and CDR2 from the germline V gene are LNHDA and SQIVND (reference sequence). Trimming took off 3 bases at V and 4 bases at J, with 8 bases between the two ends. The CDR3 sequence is CASSILGADTQYF. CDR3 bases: TGTGCCAGTAGTATCCTAGGGGCAGATACGCAGTATTTT.

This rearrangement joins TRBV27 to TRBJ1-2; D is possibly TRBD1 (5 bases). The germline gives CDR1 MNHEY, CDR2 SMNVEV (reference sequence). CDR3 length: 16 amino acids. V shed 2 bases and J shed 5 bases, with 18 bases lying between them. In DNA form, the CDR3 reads TGTGCCAGCAGTTTAGCGGGAGCCGGGACCCTGTATGGCTACACCTTC. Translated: CASSLAGAGTLYGYTF.

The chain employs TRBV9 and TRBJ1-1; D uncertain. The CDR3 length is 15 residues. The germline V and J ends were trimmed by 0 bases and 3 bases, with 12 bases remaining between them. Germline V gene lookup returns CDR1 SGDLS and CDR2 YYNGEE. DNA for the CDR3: TGTGCCAGCAGCGTAGTGAGGGTATCGGACACTGAAGCTTTCTTT. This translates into CASSVVRVSDTEAFF.

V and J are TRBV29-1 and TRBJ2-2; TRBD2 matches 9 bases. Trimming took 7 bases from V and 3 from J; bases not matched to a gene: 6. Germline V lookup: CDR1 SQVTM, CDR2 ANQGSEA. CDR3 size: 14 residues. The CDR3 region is CSGAGGMDTGELFF. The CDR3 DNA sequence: TGCAGCGGGGCGGGGGGGATGGACACCGGGGAGCTGTTTTTT.

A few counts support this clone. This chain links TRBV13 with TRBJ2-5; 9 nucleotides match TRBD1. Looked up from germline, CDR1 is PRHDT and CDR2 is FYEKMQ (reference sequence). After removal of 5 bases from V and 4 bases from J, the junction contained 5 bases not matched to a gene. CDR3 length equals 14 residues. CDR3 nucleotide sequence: TGTGCCAGCAGCCCCCCGGACAGGGGAGAGACCCAGTACTTC. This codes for CASSPPDRGETQYF.

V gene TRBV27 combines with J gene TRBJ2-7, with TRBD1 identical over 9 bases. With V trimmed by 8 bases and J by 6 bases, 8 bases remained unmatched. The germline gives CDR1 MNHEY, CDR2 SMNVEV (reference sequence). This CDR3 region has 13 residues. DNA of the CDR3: TGTGCCAGCCGCCTGGGGACAGGGACCGAGCAGTACTTC. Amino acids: CASRLGTGTEQYF.

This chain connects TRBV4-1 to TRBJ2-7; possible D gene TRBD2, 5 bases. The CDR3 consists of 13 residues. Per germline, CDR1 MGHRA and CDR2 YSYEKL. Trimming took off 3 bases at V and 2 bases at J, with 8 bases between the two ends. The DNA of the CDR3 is TGCGCCAGCAGCCATCCCGGGGCCTACGAGCAGTACTTC. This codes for CASSHPGAYEQYF.

The CDR3 nucleotides read TGTGCCAGTAGTATTTTGGGGGGGACTGAAGCTTTCTTT. Translation: CASSILGGTEAFF. The chain employs TRBV19 and TRBJ1-1, with a weak D call TRBD1 (5 bases). The CDR3 totals 13 residues. Germline lookup yields CDR1 LNHDA and CDR2 SQIVND (reference sequence). V lost 3 bases and J lost 5, with 10 bases in between.